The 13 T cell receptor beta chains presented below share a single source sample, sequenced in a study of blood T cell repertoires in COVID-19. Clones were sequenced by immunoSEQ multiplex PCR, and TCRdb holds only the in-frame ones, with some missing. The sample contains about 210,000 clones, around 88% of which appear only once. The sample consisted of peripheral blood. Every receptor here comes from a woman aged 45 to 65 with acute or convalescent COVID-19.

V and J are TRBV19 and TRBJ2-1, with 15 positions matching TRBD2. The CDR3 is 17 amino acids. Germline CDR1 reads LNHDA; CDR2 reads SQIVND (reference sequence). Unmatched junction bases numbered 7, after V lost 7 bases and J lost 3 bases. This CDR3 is CASTAPGLAGGYNEQFF. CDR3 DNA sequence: TGTGCCAGTACCGCCCCGGGACTAGCGGGGGGCTACAATGAGCAGTTCTTC.

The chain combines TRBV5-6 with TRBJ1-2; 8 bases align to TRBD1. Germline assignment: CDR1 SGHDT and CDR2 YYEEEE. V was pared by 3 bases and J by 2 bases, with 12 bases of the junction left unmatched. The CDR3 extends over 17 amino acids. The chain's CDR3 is CASSSIGQGGKNYGYTF. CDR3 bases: TGTGCCAGCAGCTCCATCGGACAGGGCGGTAAAAACTATGGCTACACCTTC.

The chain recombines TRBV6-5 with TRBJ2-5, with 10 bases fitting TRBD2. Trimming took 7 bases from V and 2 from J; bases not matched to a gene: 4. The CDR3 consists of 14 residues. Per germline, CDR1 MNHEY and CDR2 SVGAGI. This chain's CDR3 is CASTSGGGQETQYF. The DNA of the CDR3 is TGTGCCAGCACCAGCGGGGGGGGGCAAGAGACCCAGTACTTC.

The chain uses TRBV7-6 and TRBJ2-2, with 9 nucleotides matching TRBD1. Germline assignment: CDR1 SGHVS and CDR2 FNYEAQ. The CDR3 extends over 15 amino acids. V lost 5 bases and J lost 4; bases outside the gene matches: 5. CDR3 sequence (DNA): TGTGCCAGCAGCCCGGGACAGGGAAGCACCGGGGAGCTGTTTTTT. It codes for CASSPGQGSTGELFF. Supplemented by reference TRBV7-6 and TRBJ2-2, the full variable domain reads GAGVSQSPRYKVTKRGQDVALRCDPISGHVSLYWYRQALGQGPEFLTYFNYEAQQDKSGLPNDRFSAERPEGSISTLTIQRTEQRDSAMYRCASSPGQGSTGELFFGEGSRLTVL.

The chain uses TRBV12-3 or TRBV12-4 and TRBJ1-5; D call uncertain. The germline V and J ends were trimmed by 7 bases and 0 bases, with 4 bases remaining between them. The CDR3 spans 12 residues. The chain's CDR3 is CASTRSNQPQHF. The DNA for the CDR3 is TGTGCCAGCACCCGTAGCAATCAGCCCCAGCATTTT.

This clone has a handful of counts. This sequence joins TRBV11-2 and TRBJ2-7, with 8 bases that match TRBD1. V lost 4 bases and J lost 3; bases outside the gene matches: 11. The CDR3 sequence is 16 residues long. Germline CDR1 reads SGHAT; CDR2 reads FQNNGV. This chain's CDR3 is CASSSGAGTGIYEQYF. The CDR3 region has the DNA TGTGCCAGCAGCTCGGGGGCTGGGACAGGAATCTACGAGCAGTACTTC.

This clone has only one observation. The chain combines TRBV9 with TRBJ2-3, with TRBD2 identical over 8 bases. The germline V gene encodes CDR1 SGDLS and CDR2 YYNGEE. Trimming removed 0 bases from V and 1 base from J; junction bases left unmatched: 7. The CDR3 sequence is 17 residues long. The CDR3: CASSVGIAGRGTDTQYF. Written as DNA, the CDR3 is TGTGCCAGCAGCGTAGGGATAGCGGGGAGAGGCACAGATACGCAGTATTTT.

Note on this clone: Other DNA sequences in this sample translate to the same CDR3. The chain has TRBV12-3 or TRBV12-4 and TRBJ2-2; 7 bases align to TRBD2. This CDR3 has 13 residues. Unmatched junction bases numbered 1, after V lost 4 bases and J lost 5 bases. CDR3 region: CASSWGGTGELFF. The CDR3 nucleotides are TGTGCCAGCAGTTGGGGGGGGACCGGGGAGCTGTTTTTT.

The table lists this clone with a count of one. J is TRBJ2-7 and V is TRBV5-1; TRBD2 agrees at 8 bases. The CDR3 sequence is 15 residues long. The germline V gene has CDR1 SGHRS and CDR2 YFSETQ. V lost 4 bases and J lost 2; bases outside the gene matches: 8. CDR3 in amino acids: CASSPGGATAYEQYF. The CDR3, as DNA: TGCGCCAGCAGCCCGGGGGGGGCTACGGCCTACGAGCAGTACTTC.

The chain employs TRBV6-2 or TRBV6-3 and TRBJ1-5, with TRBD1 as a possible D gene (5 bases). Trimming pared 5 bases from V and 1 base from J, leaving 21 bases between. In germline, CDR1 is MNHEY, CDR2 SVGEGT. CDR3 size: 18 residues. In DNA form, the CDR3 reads TGTGCCAGCAGTCCGACGGGGGTAGAAACTGGAAGCAATCAGCCCCAGCATTTT. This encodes CASSPTGVETGSNQPQHF.

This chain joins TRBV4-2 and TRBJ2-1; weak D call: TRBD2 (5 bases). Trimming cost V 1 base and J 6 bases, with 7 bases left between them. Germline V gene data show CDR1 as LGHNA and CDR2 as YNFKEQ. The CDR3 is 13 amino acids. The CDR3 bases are TGTGCCAGCAGCCAAGGTACTAGCAATGAGCAGTTCTTC. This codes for CASSQGTSNEQFF.

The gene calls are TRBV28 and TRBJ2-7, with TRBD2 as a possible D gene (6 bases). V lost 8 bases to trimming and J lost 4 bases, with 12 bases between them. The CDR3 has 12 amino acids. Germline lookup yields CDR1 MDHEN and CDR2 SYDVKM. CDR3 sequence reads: CASRKGGYEQYF. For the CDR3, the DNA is TGTGCCAGCCGAAAAGGAGGGTACGAGCAGTACTTC.

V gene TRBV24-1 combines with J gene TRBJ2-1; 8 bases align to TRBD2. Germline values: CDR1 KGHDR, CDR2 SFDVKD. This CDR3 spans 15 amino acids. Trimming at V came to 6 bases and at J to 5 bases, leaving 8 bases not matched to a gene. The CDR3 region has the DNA TGTGCCACCAGTCCCGCGGGAGGTCCCGACAATGAGCAGTTCTTC. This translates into CATSPAGGPDNEQFF.